Here is one TCR beta chain with its context. The protocol was immunoSEQ multiplex PCR, while the TCRdb copy is restricted to in-frame clones and leaves out a portion. In the table there are fewer than 45,000 clones, about three quarters of which are singletons. This sample is part of a study of T cells after posttransplantation cyclophosphamide. Cyclophosphamide on days +3 and +4 followed busulfan-fludarabine conditioning and a marrow graft. The CDR3 totals 11 residues. V shed 4 bases and J shed 5 bases, with 5 bases lying between them. Germline-derived CDR1 and CDR2 are MNHNY and SVGAGI (reference sequence).

V gene TRBV6-6 combines with J gene TRBJ2-5; D is uncertain. The material was CD4+ T cells sorted from blood, obtained approximately 2,000 days after a stem cell transplant with posttransplant cyclophosphamide. The TCR comes from a female patient aged 35-55 years who received an allogeneic stem cell transplant from a related donor, was CMV-positive, and had no GVHD. A share of the T cells may be of graft donor origin. The CDR3 DNA sequence: TGTGCCAGCAGTTTCGGGGAGACCCAGTACTTC. Protein sequence: CASSFGETQYF.